This passage covers 10 T cell receptor beta chains from one sample sequenced in a study of PD-1 blockade in classical Hodgkin lymphoma. As to time point: newly diagnosed, previously untreated cHL patient sample. Isolation of CD8+ T cells from thawed PBMCs used magnetic negative selection. Generated by immunoSEQ multiplex PCR, the TCRdb table keeps only in-frame clones and is missing some. The data show approximately 9,300 clones, about nine tenths seen once. Sequencing input: CD8+ T cells from blood. These receptors were taken from a human donor with classical Hodgkin lymphoma.

The genes are TRBV25-1 and TRBJ1-4; 8 bases are shared with TRBD1. The ends lost 6 bases at V and 3 bases at J; junction bases unmatched: 9. The CDR3 runs to 16 residues. Germline CDR1 is MGHDK and CDR2 is SYGVNS. CDR3: CASRGQVPNANEKLFF. The DNA for the CDR3 is TGTGCCAGCAGGGGACAGGTTCCGAACGCTAATGAAAAACTGTTTTTT.

CDR3 region: CASSVAWDRGTDTQYF. The CDR3 DNA is TGTGCCAGCAGCGTAGCCTGGGACAGGGGGACAGATACGCAGTATTTT. The J gene is TRBJ2-3, the V gene TRBV9; 11 nucleotides agree with TRBD1. Germline V lookup: CDR1 SGDLS, CDR2 YYNGEE. The V gene end was trimmed by 0 bases and the J gene end by 3 bases; junction bases not matched to a gene: 3. This CDR3 has 16 amino acids.

The chain employs TRBV11-2 and TRBJ2-1, with 9 nucleotides matching TRBD2. Germline V CDR1 and CDR2: SGHAT, FQNNGV. V dropped 5 bases and J dropped 4; count of bases not matched to a gene: 6. The CDR3 sequence is 15 residues long. The CDR3: CASSPLAGEYNEQFF. DNA of the CDR3: TGTGCCAGCAGCCCGTTAGCGGGGGAGTACAATGAGCAGTTCTTC. The entire variable domain, with the rest obtained from reference TRBV11-2 and TRBJ2-1, is as follows: EAGVAQSPRYKIIEKRQSVAFWCNPISGHATLYWYQQILGQGPKLLIQFQNNGVVDDSQLPKDRFSAERLKGVDSTLKIQPAKLEDSAVYLCASSPLAGEYNEQFFGPGTRLTVL.

This sequence joins TRBV10-2 and TRBJ1-5, with D uncertain. With 2 bases removed from V and 3 bases from J, the gap between germline ends came to 2 bases. Germline V gene data show CDR1 as WSHSY and CDR2 as SAAADI. CDR3 length: 12 amino acids. The CDR3 sequence: CASSEPNQPQHF. The CDR3 coding sequence is TGCGCCAGCAGTGAGCCCAATCAGCCCCAGCATTTT.

V gene TRBV27 combines with J gene TRBJ2-1; D may be TRBD2 (6 bases). Germline V gene lookup returns CDR1 MNHEY and CDR2 SMNVEV (reference sequence). V was shortened by 6 bases and J by 5 bases, with 17 bases between the two germline ends. CDR3 length: 15 residues. The DNA of the CDR3 is TGTGCCAGCAGATTTACAGCGGGCCCTAACAATGAGCAGTTCTTC. This encodes CASRFTAGPNNEQFF.

Only a few counts were recorded for this clone. The chain couples TRBV7-4 to TRBJ2-7; perhaps TRBD1 as D (5 bases). Trimming shortened V by 5 bases and J by 7 bases, and 21 bases separated the two germline ends. This CDR3 is built from 15 residues. Germline assignment: CDR1 SGHVT and CDR2 SQSDAQ. The CDR3 coding sequence is TGTGCCAGCAGCCTAGGGGTAGGGATCTTCAGGGAGCAGTACTTC. Protein sequence: CASSLGVGIFREQYF.

In this sample, this clone turned up once. Here the CDR3 DNA reads TGTGCCAGCAGCCTGGGCGGAACACAGCCCCAGCATTTT. This sequence encodes CASSLGGTQPQHF. The V gene is TRBV9, the J gene TRBJ1-5; D call uncertain. Trimming removed 4 bases at V and 7 bases at J, with 12 bases between. CDR1 is SGDLS, CDR2 YYNGEE, per germline. The CDR3 is 13 residues long.

V is TRBV9 and J is TRBJ2-3; 7 bases fit TRBD2. The CDR3 extends over 15 amino acids. The V gene end was trimmed by 2 bases and the J gene end by 4 bases; junction bases not matched to a gene: 7. Germline V gene sequence: CDR1 SGDLS, CDR2 YYNGEE. The CDR3 nucleotides read TGTGCCAGCAGCGTGAGCGGGGCCGGGGCAGATACGCAGTATTTT. This gives the protein CASSVSGAGADTQYF.

The CDR3 DNA follows: TGTGCCATCAGTGAGTCGGGGGACAGGGACCACGAGCAGTACTTC. It codes for CAISESGDRDHEQYF. V is TRBV10-3 and J is TRBJ2-7, with 9 bases fitting TRBD1. Unmatched junction bases numbered 5, after V lost 0 bases and J lost 5 bases. The CDR3 runs to 15 residues. Germline CDR1 reads ENHRY; CDR2 reads SYGVKD.

The rearrangement uses TRBV4-3 and TRBJ1-4, with D possibly being TRBD1 (5 bases). V gave up 8 bases and J gave up 8 bases, with 15 bases separating them. The germline CDR1 and CDR2 sequences are LGHNA and YSLEER. CDR3 length: 13 amino acids. The CDR3 region is CASGGTFEEKLFF. The CDR3 DNA follows: TGCGCCAGCGGAGGGACCTTCGAGGAAAAACTGTTTTTT.